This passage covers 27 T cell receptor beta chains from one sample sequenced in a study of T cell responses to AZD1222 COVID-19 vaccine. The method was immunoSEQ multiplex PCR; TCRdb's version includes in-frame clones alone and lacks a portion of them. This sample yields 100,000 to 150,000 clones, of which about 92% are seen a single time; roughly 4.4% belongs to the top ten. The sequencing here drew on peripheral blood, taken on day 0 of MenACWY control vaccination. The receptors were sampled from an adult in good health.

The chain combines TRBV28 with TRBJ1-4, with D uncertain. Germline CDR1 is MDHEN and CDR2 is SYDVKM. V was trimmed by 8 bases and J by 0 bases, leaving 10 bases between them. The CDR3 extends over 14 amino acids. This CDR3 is CASVRRATNEKLFF. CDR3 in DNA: TGTGCCAGCGTCAGACGTGCAACTAATGAAAAACTGTTTTTT. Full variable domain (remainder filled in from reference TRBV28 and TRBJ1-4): DVKVTQSSRYLVKRTGEKVFLECVQDMDHENMFWYRQDPGLGLRLIYFSYDVKMKEKGDIPEGYSVSREKKERFSLILESASTNQTSMYLCASVRRATNEKLFFGSGTQLSVL.

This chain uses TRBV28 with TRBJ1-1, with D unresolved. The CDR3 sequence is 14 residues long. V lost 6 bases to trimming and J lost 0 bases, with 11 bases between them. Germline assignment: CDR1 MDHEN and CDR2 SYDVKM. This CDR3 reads CASRGLAMNTEAFF. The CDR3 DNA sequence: TGTGCCAGCAGGGGCCTGGCCATGAACACTGAAGCTTTCTTT. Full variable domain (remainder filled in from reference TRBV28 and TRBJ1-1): DVKVTQSSRYLVKRTGEKVFLECVQDMDHENMFWYRQDPGLGLRLIYFSYDVKMKEKGDIPEGYSVSREKKERFSLILESASTNQTSMYLCASRGLAMNTEAFFGQGTRLTVV.

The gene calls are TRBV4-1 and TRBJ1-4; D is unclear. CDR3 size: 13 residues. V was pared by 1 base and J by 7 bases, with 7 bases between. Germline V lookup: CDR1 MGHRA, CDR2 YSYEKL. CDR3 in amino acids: CASSQVWSEKLFF. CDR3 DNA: TGCGCCAGCAGCCAAGTTTGGTCTGAAAAACTGTTTTTT.

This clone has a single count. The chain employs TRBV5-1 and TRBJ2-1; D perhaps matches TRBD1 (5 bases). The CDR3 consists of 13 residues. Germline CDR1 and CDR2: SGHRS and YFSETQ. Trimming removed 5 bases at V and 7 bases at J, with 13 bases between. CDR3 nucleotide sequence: TGCGCCAGCAGGCAGGGCCCAGGGAATGAGCAGTTCTTC. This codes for CASRQGPGNEQFF. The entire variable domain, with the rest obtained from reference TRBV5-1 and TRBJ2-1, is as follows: KAGVTQTPRYLIKTRGQQVTLSCSPISGHRSVSWYQQTPGQGLQFLFEYFSETQRNKGNFPGRFSGRQFSNSRSEMNVSTLELGDSALYLCASRQGPGNEQFFGPGTRLTVL.

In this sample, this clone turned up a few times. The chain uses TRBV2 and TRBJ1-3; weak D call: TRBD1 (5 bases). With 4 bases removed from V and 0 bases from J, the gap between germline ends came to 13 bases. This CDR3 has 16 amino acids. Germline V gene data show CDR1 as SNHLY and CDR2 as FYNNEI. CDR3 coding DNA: TGTGCCAGCAGTGTGGGGAGGGGCTTCTCTGGAAACACCATATATTTT. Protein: CASSVGRGFSGNTIYF.

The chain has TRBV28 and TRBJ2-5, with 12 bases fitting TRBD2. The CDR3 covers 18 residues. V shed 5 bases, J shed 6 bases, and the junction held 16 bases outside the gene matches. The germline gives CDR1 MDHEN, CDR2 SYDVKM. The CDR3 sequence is CASSLQILLAGGDQTQYF. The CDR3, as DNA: TGTGCCAGCAGTCTCCAAATACTACTAGCGGGAGGCGACCAGACCCAGTACTTC.

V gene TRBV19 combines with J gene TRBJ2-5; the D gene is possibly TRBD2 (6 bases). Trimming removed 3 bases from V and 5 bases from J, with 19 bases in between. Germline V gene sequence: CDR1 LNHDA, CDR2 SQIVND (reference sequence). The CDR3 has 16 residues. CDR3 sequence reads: CASSIFPTTSRETQYF. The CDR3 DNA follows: TGTGCCAGTAGTATCTTCCCGACGACTAGTCGGGAGACCCAGTACTTC. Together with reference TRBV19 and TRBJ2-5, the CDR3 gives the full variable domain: DGGITQSPKYLFRKEGQNVTLSCEQNLNHDAMYWYRQDPGQGLRLIYYSQIVNDFQKGDIAEGYSVSREKKESFPLTVTSAQKNPTAFYLCASSIFPTTSRETQYFGPGTRLLVL.

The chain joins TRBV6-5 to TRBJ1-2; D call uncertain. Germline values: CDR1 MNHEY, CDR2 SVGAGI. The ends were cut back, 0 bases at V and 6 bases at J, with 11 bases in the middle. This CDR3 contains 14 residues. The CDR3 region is CASSYSIFRDGYTF. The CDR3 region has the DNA TGTGCCAGCAGTTACTCGATTTTCCGGGATGGCTACACCTTC.

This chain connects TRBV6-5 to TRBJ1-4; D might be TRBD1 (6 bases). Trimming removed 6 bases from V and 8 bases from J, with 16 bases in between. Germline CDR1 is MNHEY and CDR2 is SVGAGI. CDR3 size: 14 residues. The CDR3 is CASRGTSKGEKLFF. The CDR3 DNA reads TGTGCCAGCAGGGGGACATCCAAGGGGGAAAAACTGTTTTTT.

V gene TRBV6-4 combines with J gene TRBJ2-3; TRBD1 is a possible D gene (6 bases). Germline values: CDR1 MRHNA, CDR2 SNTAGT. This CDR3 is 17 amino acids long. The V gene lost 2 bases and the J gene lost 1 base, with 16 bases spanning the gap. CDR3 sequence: CASSDGQGSMGTDTQYF. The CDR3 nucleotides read TGTGCCAGCAGTGACGGGCAGGGGAGCATGGGCACAGATACGCAGTATTTT.

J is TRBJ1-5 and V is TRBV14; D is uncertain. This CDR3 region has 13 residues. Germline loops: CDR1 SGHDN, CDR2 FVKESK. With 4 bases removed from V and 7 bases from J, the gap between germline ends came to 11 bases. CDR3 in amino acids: CASSPRMGQPQHF. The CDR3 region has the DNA TGTGCCAGCAGCCCCAGGATGGGACAGCCCCAGCATTTT.

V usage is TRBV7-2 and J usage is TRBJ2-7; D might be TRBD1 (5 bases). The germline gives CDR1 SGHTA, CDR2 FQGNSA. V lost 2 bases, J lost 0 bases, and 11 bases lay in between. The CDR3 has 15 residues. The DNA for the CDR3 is TGTGCCAGCAGCTTACTAGGACATAACTCCTACGAGCAGTACGTC. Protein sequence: CASSLLGHNSYEQYV.

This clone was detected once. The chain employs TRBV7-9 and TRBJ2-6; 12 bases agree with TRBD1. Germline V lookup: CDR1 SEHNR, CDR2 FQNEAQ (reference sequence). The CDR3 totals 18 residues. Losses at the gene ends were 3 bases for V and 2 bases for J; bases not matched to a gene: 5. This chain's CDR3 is CASSFGTGGWAGANVLTF. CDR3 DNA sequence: TGTGCCAGCAGCTTCGGGACAGGGGGCTGGGCTGGGGCCAACGTCCTGACTTTC.

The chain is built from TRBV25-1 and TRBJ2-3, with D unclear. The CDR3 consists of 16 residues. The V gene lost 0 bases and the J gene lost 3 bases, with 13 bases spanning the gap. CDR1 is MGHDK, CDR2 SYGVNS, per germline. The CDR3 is CASSEYNRAGTDTQYF. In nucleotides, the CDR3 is TGTGCCAGCAGTGAATATAATAGGGCTGGGACAGATACGCAGTATTTT.

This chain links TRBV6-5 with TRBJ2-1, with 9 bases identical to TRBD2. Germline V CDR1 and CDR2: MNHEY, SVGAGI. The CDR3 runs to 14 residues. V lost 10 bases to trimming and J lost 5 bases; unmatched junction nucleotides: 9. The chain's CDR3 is CATNGASGNNEQFF. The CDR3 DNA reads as TGTGCCACTAACGGGGCTAGCGGGAACAATGAGCAGTTCTTC.

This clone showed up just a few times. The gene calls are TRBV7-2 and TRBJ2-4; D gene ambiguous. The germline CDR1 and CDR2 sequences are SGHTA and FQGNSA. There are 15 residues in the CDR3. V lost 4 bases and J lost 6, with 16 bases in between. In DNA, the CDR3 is TGTGCCAGCAGCTCCCTCGGACGTGCTACAAACATTCAGTACTTC. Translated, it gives CASSSLGRATNIQYF.

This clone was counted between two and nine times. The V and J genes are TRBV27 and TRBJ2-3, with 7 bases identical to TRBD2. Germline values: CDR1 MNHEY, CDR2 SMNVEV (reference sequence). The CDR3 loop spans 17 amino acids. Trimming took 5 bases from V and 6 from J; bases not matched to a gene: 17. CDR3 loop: CASSPLGGPLGGDTQYF. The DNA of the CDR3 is TGTGCCAGCAGTCCCCTCGGGGGACCGCTGGGAGGGGATACGCAGTATTTT.

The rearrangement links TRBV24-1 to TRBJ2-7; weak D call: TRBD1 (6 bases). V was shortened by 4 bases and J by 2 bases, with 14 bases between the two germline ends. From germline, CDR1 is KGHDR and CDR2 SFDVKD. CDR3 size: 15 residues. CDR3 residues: CATSDPTGGTYEQYF. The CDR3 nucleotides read TGTGCCACCAGTGACCCGACAGGTGGAACCTACGAGCAGTACTTC.

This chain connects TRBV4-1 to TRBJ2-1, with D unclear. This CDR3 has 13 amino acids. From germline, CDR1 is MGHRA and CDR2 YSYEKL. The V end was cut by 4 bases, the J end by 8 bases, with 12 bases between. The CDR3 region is CASSRGSPHEQFF. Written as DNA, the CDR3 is TGCGCCAGCAGCCGGGGTAGTCCCCATGAGCAGTTCTTC.

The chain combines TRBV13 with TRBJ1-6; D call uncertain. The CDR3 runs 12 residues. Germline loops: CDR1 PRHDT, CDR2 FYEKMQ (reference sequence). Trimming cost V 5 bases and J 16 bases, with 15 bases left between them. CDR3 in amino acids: CASSTNQSPLHF. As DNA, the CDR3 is TGTGCCAGCAGCACGAATCAGTCCCCTCTCCACTTT.

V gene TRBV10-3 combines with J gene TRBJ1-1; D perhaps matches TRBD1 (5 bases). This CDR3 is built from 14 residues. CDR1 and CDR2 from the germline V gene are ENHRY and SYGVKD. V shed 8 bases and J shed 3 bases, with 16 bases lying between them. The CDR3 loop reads CAIQDLGGDTEAFF. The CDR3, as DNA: TGTGCCATCCAGGATCTTGGAGGGGACACTGAAGCTTTCTTT.

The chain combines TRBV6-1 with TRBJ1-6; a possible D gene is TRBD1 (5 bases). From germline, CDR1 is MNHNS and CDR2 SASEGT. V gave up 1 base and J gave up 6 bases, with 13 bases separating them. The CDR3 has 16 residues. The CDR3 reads CASSEGQHSGNSPLHF. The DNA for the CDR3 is TGTGCCAGCAGTGAAGGACAGCACAGTGGTAATTCACCCCTCCACTTT.

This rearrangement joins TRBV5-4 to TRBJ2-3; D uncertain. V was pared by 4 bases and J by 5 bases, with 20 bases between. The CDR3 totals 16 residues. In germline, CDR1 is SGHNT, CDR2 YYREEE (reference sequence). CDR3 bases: TGTGCCAGCAGCCCTCGGGTTGGATCGGGTGGAGATACGCAGTATTTT. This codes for CASSPRVGSGGDTQYF.

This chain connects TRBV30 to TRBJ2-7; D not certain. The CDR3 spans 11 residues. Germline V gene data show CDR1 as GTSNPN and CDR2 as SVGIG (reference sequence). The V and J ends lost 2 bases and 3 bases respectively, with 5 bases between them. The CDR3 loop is CAWSLSYEQYF. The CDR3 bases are TGTGCCTGGAGTCTAAGCTACGAGCAGTACTTC.

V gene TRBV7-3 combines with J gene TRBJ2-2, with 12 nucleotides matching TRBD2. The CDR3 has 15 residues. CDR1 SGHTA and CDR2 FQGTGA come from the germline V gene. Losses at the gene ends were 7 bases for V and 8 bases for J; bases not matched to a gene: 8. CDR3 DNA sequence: TGTGCCAGCACCGCGACTAGCGGGAGCGGTGGGGAGCTGTTTTTT. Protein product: CASTATSGSGGELFF. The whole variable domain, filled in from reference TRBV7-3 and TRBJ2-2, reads GAGVSQTPSNKVTEKGKYVELRCDPISGHTALYWYRQSLGQGPEFLIYFQGTGAADDSGLPNDRFFAVRPEGSVSTLKIQRTERGDSAVYLCASTATSGSGGELFFGEGSRLTVL.

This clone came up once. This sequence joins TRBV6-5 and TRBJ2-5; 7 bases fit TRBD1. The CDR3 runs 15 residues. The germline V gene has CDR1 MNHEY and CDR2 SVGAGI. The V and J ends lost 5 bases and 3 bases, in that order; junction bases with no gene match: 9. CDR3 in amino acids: CASSILGTAKETQYF. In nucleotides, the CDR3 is TGTGCCAGCAGTATTCTAGGGACAGCCAAAGAGACCCAGTACTTC.

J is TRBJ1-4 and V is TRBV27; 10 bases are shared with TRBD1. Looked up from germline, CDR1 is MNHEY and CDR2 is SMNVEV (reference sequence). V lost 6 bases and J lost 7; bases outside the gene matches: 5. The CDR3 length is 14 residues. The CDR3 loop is CASRRQGAGEKLFF. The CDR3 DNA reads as TGTGCCAGCAGAAGACAGGGGGCGGGTGAAAAACTGTTTTTT.